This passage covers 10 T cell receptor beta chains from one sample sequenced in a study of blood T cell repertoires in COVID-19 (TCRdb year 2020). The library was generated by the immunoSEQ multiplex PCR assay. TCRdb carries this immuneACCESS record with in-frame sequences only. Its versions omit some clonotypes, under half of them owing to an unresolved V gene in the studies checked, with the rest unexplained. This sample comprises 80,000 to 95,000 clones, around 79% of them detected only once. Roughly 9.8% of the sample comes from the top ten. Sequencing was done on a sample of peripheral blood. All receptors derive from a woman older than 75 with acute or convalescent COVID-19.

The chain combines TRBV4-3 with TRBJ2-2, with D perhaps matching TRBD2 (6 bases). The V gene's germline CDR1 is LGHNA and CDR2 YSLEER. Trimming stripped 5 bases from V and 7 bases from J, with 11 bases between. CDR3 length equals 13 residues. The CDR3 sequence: CASSGDGGGELFF. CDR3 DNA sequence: TGCGCCAGCAGCGGGGACGGGGGCGGGGAGCTGTTTTTT.

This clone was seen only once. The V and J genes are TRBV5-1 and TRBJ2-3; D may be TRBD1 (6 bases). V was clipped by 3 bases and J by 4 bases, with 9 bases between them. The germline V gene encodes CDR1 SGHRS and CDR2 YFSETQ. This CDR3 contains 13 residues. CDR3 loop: CASSWGQADTQYF. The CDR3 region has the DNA TGCGCCAGCAGCTGGGGGCAGGCAGATACGCAGTATTTT. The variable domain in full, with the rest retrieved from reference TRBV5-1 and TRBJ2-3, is KAGVTQTPRYLIKTRGQQVTLSCSPISGHRSVSWYQQTPGQGLQFLFEYFSETQRNKGNFPGRFSGRQFSNSRSEMNVSTLELGDSALYLCASSWGQADTQYFGPGTRLTVL.

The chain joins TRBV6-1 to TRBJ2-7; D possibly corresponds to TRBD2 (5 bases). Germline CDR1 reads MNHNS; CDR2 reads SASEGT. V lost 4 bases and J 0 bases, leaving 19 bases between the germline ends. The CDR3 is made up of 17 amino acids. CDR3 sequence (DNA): TGTGCCAGCAGTGCCCAAGGCCGGGCACGGGGCTCCTACGAGCAGTACTTC. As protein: CASSAQGRARGSYEQYF.

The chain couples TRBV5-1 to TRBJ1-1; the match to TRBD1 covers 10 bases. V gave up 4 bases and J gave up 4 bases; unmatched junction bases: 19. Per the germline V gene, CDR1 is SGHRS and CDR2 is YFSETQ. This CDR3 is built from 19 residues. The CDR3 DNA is TGCGCCAGCAGCAACCGATACAACCCCGGGACAGGGGTTTTCACTGAAGCTTTCTTT. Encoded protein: CASSNRYNPGTGVFTEAFF.

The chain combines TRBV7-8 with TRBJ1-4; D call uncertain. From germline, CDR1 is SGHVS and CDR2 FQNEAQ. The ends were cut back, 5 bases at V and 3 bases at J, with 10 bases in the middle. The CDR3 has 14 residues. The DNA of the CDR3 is TGTGCCAGCAGCCGAGACACAGCTAATGAAAAACTGTTTTTT. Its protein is CASSRDTANEKLFF.

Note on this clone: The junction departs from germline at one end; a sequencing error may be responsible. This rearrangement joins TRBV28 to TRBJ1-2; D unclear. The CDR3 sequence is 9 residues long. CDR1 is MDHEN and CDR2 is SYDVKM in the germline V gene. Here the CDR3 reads CASSLWYNF. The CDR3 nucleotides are TGTGCCAGCAGTTTATGGTACAACTTC.

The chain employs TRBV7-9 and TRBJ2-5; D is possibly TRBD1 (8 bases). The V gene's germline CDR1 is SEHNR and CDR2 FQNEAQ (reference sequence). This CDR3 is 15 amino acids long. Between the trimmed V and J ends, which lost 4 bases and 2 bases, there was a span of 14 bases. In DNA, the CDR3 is TGTGCCAGCAGCTACGGACAGGGAGGGCAAGAGACCCAGTACTTC. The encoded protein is CASSYGQGGQETQYF.

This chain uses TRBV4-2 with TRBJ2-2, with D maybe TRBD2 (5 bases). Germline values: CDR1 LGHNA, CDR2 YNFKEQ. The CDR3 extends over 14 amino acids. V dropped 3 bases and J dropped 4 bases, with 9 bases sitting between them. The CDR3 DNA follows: TGTGCCAGCAGCCACGGAGGTTCCACCGGGGAGCTGTTTTTT. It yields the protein CASSHGGSTGELFF.

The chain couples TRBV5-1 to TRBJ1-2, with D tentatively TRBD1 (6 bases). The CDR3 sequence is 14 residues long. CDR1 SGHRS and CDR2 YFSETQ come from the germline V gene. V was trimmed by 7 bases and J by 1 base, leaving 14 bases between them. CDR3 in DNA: TGCGCCAGCTCAAGACAGGACGGTAACTATGGCTACACCTTC. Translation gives CASSRQDGNYGYTF.

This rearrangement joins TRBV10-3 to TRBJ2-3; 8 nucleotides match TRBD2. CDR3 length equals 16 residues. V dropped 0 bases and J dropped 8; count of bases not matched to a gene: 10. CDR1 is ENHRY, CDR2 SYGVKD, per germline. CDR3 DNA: TGTGCCATCAGTGAGTCAGGACTAGCTTCCGTTGGTACGCAGTATTTT. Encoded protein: CAISESGLASVGTQYF.